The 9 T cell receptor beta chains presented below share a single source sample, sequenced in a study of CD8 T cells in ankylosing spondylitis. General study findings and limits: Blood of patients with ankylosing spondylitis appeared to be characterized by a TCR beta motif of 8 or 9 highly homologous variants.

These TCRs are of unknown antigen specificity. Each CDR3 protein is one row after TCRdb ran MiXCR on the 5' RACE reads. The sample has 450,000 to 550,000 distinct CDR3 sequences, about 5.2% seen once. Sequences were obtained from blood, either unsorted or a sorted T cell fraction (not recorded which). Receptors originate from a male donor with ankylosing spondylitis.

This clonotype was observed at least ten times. The CDR3 DNA sequence: TGCAGTGCTACGGGAGGAGTTGGCTACACCTTC. Its translation: CSATGGVGYTF. The gene calls are TRBV20-1 and TRBJ1-2; the D is unclear. Germline CDR1 is DFQATT and CDR2 is SNEGSKA (reference sequence). This CDR3 comprises 11 residues. V lost 4 bases and J lost 7, with 10 bases in between.

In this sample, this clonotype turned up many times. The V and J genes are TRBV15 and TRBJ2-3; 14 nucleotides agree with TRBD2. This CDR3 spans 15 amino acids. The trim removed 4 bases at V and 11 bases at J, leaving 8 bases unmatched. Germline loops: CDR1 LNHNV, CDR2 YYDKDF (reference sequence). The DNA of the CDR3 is TGTGCCACCAGCAAGGGACTAGCGGGAGCCCGGGGGCAGTATTTT. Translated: CATSKGLAGARGQYF.

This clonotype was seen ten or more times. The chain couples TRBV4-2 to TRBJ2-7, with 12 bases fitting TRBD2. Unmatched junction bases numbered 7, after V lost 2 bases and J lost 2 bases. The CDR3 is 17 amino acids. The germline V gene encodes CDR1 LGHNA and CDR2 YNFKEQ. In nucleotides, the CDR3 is TGTGCCAGCAGCCAACGACTAGCGGGAGATCCCCCCTACGAGCAGTACTTC. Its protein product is CASSQRLAGDPPYEQYF.

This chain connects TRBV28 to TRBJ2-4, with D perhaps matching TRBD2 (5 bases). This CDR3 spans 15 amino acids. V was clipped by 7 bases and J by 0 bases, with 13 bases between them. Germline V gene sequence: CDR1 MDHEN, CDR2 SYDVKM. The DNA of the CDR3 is TGTGCCAGCACCGGATGGGAGATAGCCAAAAACATTCAGTACTTC. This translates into CASTGWEIAKNIQYF.

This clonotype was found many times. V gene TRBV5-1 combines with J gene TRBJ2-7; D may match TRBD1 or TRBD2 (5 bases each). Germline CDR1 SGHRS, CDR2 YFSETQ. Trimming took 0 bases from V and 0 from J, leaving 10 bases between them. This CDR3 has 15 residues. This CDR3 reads CASSLAGTFSYEQYF. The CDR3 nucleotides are TGCGCCAGCAGCTTGGCGGGGACCTTCTCCTACGAGCAGTACTTC. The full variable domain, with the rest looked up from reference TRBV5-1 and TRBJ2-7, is KAGVTQTPRYLIKTRGQQVTLSCSPISGHRSVSWYQQTPGQGLQFLFEYFSETQRNKGNFPGRFSGRQFSNSRSEMNVSTLELGDSALYLCASSLAGTFSYEQYFGPGTRLTVT.

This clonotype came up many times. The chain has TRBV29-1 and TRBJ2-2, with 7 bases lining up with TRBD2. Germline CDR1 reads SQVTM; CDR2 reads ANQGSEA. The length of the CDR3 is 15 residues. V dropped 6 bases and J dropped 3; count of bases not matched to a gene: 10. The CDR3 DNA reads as TGCAGCGTACTAGCGCCAGAGGGTTACACCGGGGAGCTGTTTTTT. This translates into CSVLAPEGYTGELFF.

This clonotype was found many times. CDR3 region: CASSVAPSGRGADTQYF. The CDR3 DNA reads as TGTGCCAGCAGCGTAGCTCCTAGCGGGAGAGGTGCAGATACGCAGTATTTT. The chain couples TRBV9 to TRBJ2-3, with 10 bases identical to TRBD2. The CDR3 extends over 17 amino acids. Trimming at V came to 0 bases and at J to 4 bases, leaving 8 bases not matched to a gene. Germline V gene sequence: CDR1 SGDLS, CDR2 YYNGEE.

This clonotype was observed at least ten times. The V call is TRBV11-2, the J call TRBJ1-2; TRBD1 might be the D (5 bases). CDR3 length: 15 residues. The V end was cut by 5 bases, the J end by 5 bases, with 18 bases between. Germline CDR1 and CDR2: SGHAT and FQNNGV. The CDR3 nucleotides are TGTGCCAGCAGCGCCCGGGACCGCTACGCTTATGGCTACACCTTC. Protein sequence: CASSARDRYAYGYTF.

CDR3 in DNA: TGTGCCAGCAGCCAAGATCTTACTAGCGGGGGCAATGAGCAGTTCTTC. Translated, it gives CASSQDLTSGGNEQFF. The chain uses TRBV3-1 and TRBJ2-1; 11 bases fit TRBD2. This CDR3 has 16 amino acids. Per the germline V gene, CDR1 is LGHDT and CDR2 is YNNKEL (reference sequence). With 0 bases clipped from V and 6 bases from J, the junction kept 4 bases outside the gene matches.